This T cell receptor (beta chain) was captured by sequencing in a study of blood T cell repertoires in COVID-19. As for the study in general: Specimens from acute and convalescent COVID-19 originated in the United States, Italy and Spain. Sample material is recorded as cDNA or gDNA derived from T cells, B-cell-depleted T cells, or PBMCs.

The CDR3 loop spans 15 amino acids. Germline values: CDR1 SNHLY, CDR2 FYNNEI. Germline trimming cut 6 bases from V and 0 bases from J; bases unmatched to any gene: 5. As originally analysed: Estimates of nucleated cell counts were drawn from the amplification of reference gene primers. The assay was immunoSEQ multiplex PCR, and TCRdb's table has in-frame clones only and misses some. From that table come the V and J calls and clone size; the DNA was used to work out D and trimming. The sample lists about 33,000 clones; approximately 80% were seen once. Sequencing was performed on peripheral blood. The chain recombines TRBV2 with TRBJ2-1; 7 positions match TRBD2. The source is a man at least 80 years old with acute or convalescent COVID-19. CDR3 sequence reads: CASRLSGDSYNEQFF. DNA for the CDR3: TGTGCCAGCAGGTTAAGCGGGGACTCCTACAATGAGCAGTTCTTC.